The 10 T cell receptor beta chains below come from one sample, sequenced in a study of naive and memory T cell subsets. Two oligonucleotides, mixed equimolar, formed the beta constant-region primer covering TRBC1 and TRBC2. Four rounds of PCR amplified the ligated cDNA using nested alpha and beta constant-region primers plus SP2. TCRdb re-called the UMI-ligation and nested PCR reads with MiXCR, one entry per CDR3 protein. Of about 120,000 distinct CDR3 sequences in the sample, just over 35% were seen once. The sample taken for sequencing was central memory CD4+ T cells from blood. Receptors were obtained from a human donor in good health.

The rearrangement links TRBV9 to TRBJ2-5, with TRBD2 matching over 7 bases. This CDR3 has 16 amino acids. Germline loops: CDR1 SGDLS, CDR2 YYNGEE. J was trimmed by 2 bases and V by 0 bases; bases with no gene match: 7. As DNA, the CDR3 is TGTGCCAGCAGCGTAGTCCCTAGCGGAGGTCAAGAGACCCAGTACTTC. Translating it yields CASSVVPSGGQETQYF.

This clonotype turned up a few times. This chain uses TRBV3-1 with TRBJ2-7; the match to TRBD2 covers 12 bases. J was trimmed by 2 bases and V by 0 bases; bases with no gene match: 8. Germline V gene data show CDR1 as LGHDT and CDR2 as YNNKEL (reference sequence). CDR3 length equals 18 residues. This chain's CDR3 is CASSQELPTSGGTYEQYF. As DNA, the CDR3 is TGTGCCAGCAGCCAAGAACTCCCGACTAGCGGGGGAACCTACGAGCAGTACTTC.

Only a few counts were recorded for this clonotype. The V gene is TRBV10-3, the J gene TRBJ1-5; unclear D gene. The germline gives CDR1 ENHRY, CDR2 SYGVKD. V lost 0 bases, J lost 4 bases, and 1 base lay in between. The CDR3 has 12 amino acids. The CDR3 DNA follows: TGTGCCATCAGTGAGTCAAATCAGCCCCAGCATTTT. Protein product: CAISESNQPQHF.

The V call is TRBV29-1, the J call TRBJ2-1; TRBD1 agrees at 9 bases. The CDR3 consists of 11 residues. Germline lookup yields CDR1 SQVTM and CDR2 ANQGSEA. After removal of 7 bases from V and 10 bases from J, the junction contained 5 bases not matched to a gene. Here the CDR3 reads CSGDRVREQFF. For the CDR3, the DNA is TGCAGCGGGGACAGGGTTCGGGAGCAGTTCTTC.

As DNA, the CDR3 is TGCAGTGCCCCCCCAGCGGGAGTCCCCCCCTACAATGAGCAGTTCTTC. Translation: CSAPPAGVPPYNEQFF. The V call is TRBV20-1, the J call TRBJ2-1; 8 bases are shared with TRBD2. This CDR3 region has 16 residues. Trimming removed 6 bases from V and 2 bases from J; junction bases left unmatched: 12. The V gene's germline CDR1 is DFQATT and CDR2 SNEGSKA (reference sequence).

The rearrangement links TRBV5-1 to TRBJ2-1; 10 bases line up with TRBD1. V shed 5 bases and J 9 bases; nucleotides not matched to a gene: 8. The CDR3 covers 14 residues. Per the germline V gene, CDR1 is SGHRS and CDR2 is YFSETQ. Here the CDR3 reads CASRGQGKGSEQFF. CDR3 DNA sequence: TGCGCCAGCAGGGGACAGGGGAAGGGAAGTGAGCAGTTCTTC.

In its sample, this clonotype was seen a few times. The chain carries TRBV15 and TRBJ2-3, with D uncertain. Germline loops: CDR1 LNHNV, CDR2 YYDKDF (reference sequence). The CDR3 loop spans 15 amino acids. V lost 0 bases and J lost 0, with 7 bases in between. This chain's CDR3 is CATSREQRSTDTQYF. CDR3 sequence (DNA): TGTGCCACCAGCAGAGAACAAAGAAGCACAGATACGCAGTATTTT.

This clonotype was picked up a small number of times. CDR3 nucleotide sequence: TGCAGTGCTAGAGATCCGGGTCTCAGCTCCTACGAGCAGTACTTC. Translation: CSARDPGLSSYEQYF. The chain carries TRBV20-1 and TRBJ2-7; D is unclear. This CDR3 contains 15 residues. The ends were cut back, 0 bases at V and 0 bases at J, with 12 bases in the middle. Germline V gene lookup returns CDR1 DFQATT and CDR2 SNEGSKA (reference sequence).

The chain uses TRBV14 and TRBJ1-6; TRBD1 is a possible D gene (6 bases). Germline assignment: CDR1 SGHDN and CDR2 FVKESK. The V and J ends lost 3 bases and 10 bases respectively, with 13 bases between them. The CDR3 loop spans 14 amino acids. CDR3 DNA sequence: TGTGCCAGCAGCCACCGGGGGGGGGCCTCACCCCTCCACTTT. Translation: CASSHRGGASPLHF.

V gene TRBV5-6 combines with J gene TRBJ1-1; D ambiguous. The CDR3 loop spans 13 amino acids. V lost 4 bases to trimming and J lost 3 bases, with 10 bases between them. Germline loops: CDR1 SGHDT, CDR2 YYEEEE. The CDR3 bases are TGTGCCAGCAGCGTTGAGACGTACACTGAAGCTTTCTTT. Amino acid sequence: CASSVETYTEAFF.